The T cell receptor (beta chain) described here comes from a study of blood T cells in healthy people across ages. General study points: Higher diversity, along with more naive CD4+ cells, distinguished long-lived donors from aged donors.

They isolated at least 7 million PBMCs from each sample. The V segment lost 0 bases and the J segment 1 base; nucleotides outside the gene matches: 1. Germline values: CDR1 LNHNV, CDR2 YYDKDF (reference sequence). The CDR3 totals 15 residues. The authors ran a second PCR of 7 to 11 cycles using a sample-barcoded 5' primer and a J-beta primer mix. Every sample gave at least 2.5 million paired-end reads containing CDR3. One entry per CDR3 protein results from TCRdb running MiXCR on the 5' RACE reads. The repertoire holds about 1,600,000 distinct CDR3 sequences, with 42% as singletons. The table lists this clonotype with a few counts. No antigen is known for it.

This clonotype originated in a woman between 18 and 29 years old in good health. What was sequenced was blood. J is TRBJ2-3 and V is TRBV15; 7 bases fit TRBD2. CDR3 DNA sequence: TGTGCCACCAGCAGAGATACTAGCGGCACAGATACGCAGTATTTT. It encodes CATSRDTSGTDTQYF. Complete variable domain (other parts from reference TRBV15 and TRBJ2-3): DAMVIQNPRYQVTQFGKPVTLSCSQTLNHNVMYWYQQKSSQAPKLLFHYYDKDFNNEADTPDNFQSRRPNTSFCFLDIRSPGLGDTAMYLCATSRDTSGTDTQYFGPGTRLTVL.